The T cell receptor (beta chain) described here comes from a study of blood T cell repertoires in COVID-19. Across the whole study: There were acute and convalescent COVID-19 samples, and they came from the United States, Italy and Spain. T cells, B-cell-depleted T cells, or PBMCs provided the cDNA or gDNA that served as material.

As originally analysed: The assay estimated nucleated cells by amplifying reference gene primers. Here immunoSEQ multiplex PCR was the method, and the copy in TCRdb shows in-frame clones only, minus some. V, J and clone size are those of that table, while D and trimming were read from the DNA. The sample shows 60,000 to 75,000 clones, around 86% of them seen only once. This clone has just one count. Germline-derived CDR1 and CDR2 are SGHAT and FQNNGV. The CDR3 totals 13 residues. Trimming left V 5 bases short and J 9 bases short, with 14 bases between. Source material: peripheral blood. The receptor's source is a man in his 70s with active COVID-19. V and J are TRBV11-2 and TRBJ2-1, with a possible D match to TRBD1 (6 bases). The CDR3: CASSPRGWGEQFF. As DNA, the CDR3 is TGTGCCAGCAGCCCCAGGGGATGGGGTGAGCAGTTCTTC.